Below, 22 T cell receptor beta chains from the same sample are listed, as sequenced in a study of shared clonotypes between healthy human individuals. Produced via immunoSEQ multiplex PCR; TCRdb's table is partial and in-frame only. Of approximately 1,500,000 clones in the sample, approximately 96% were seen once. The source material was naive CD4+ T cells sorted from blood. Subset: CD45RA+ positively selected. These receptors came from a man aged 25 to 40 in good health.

The CDR3 region is CASSARVPLRLAGTDTQYF. The CDR3 DNA is TGTGCCAGCAGTGCTCGCGTACCACTTAGACTAGCGGGCACAGATACGCAGTATTTT. The chain joins TRBV27 to TRBJ2-3; 9 bases are shared with TRBD2. The CDR3 loop spans 19 amino acids. The trim removed 5 bases at V and 1 base at J, leaving 16 bases unmatched. Germline V lookup: CDR1 MNHEY, CDR2 SMNVEV (reference sequence).

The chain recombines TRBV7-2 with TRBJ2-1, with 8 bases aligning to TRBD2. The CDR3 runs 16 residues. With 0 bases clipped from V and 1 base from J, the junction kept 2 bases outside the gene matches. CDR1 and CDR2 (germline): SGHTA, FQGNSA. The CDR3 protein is CASSLALAASYNEQFF. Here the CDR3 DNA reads TGTGCCAGCAGCTTAGCACTAGCGGCTTCCTACAATGAGCAGTTCTTC.

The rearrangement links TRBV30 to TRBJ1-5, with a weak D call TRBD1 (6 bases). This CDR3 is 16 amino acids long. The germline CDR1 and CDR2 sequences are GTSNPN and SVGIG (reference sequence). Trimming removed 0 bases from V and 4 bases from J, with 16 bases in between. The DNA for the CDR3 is TGTGCCTGGAGTGTACTAGGGGGAGTAGGGAATCAGCCCCAGCATTTT. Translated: CAWSVLGGVGNQPQHF. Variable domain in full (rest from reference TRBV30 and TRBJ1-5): SQTIHQWPATLVQPVGSPLSLECTVEGTSNPNLYWYRQAAGRGLQLLFYSVGIGQISSEVPQNLSASRPQDRQFILSSKKLLLSDSGFYLCAWSVLGGVGNQPQHFGDGTRLSIL.

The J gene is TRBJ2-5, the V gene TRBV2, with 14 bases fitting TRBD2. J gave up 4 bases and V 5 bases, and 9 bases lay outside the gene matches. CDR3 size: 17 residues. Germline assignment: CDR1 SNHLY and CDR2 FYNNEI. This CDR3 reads CASSSGTSGSGPETQYF. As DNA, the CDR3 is TGTGCCAGCAGTTCCGGGACTAGCGGGAGTGGTCCAGAGACCCAGTACTTC.

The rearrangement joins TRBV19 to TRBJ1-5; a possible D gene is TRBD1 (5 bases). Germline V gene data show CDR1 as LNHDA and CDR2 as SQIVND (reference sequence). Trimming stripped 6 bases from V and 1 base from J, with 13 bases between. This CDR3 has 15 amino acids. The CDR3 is CASRNNRLSNQPQHF. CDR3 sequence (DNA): TGTGCCAGTAGAAACAACAGGCTAAGCAATCAGCCCCAGCATTTT.

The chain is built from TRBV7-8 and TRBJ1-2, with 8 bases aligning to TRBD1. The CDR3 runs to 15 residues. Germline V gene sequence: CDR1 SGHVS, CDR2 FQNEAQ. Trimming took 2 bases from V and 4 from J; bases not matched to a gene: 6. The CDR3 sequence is CASSLKQGGGYGYTF. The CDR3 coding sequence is TGTGCCAGCAGCTTAAAACAGGGGGGTGGCTATGGCTACACCTTC.

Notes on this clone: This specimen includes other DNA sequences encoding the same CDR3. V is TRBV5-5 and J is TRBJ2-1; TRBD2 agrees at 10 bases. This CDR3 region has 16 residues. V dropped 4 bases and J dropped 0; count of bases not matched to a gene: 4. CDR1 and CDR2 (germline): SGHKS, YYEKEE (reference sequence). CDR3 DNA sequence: TGTGCCAGCAGCCGGACTAGCGGTAGCTCCTACAATGAGCAGTTCTTC. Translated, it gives CASSRTSGSSYNEQFF. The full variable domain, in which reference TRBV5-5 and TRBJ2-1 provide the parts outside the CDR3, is DAGVTQSPTHLIKTRGQQVTLRCSPISGHKSVSWYQQVLGQGPQFIFQYYEKEERGRGNFPDRFSARQFPNYSSELNVNALLLGDSALYLCASSRTSGSSYNEQFFGPGTRLTVL.

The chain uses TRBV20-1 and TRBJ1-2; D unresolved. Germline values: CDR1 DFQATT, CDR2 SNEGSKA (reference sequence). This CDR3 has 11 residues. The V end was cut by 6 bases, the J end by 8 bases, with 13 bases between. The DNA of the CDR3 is TGCAGTGCCGTTGCCCCGGGGGGCTACACCTTC. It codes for CSAVAPGGYTF.

The CDR3 DNA reads TGCGCCAGCAGCCTACGCGGGTCAGGGACCACGAGCTACACCTTC. This encodes CASSLRGSGTTSYTF. The rearrangement uses TRBV4-1 and TRBJ1-2; possibly TRBD1 for D (5 bases). Trimming cost V 4 bases and J 9 bases, with 21 bases left between them. Per germline, CDR1 MGHRA and CDR2 YSYEKL. There are 15 residues in the CDR3.

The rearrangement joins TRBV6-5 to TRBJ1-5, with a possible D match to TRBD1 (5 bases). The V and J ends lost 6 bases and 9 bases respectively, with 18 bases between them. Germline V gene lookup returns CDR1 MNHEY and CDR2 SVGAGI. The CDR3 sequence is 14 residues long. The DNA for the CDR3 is TGTGCCAGCAGCCCCGACGGGGGGTACCTGCCCCAGCATTTT. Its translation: CASSPDGGYLPQHF.

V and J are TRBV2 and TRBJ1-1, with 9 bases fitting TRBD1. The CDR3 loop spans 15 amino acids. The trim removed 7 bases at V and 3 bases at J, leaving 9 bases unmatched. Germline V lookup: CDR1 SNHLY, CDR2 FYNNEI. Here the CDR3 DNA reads TGTGCCAGCAATTGGGACAGGGCGGCGGACACTGAAGCTTTCTTT. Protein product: CASNWDRAADTEAFF. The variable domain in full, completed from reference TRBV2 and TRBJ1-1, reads EPEVTQTPSHQVTQMGQEVILRCVPISNHLYFYWYRQILGQKVEFLVSFYNNEISEKSEIFDDQFSVERPDGSNFTLKIRSTKLEDSAMYFCASNWDRAADTEAFFGQGTRLTVV.

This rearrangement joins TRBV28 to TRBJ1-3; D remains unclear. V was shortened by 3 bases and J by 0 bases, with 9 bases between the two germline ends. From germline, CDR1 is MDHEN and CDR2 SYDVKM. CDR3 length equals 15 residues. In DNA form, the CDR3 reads TGTGCCAGCAGTTTCTCCCCAAGCTCTGGAAACACCATATATTTT. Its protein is CASSFSPSSGNTIYF.

The CDR3 region is CASSATPPDRGGQYF. DNA for the CDR3: TGTGCCAGCAGCGCAACTCCGCCTGACAGGGGCGGGCAGTACTTC. The gene calls are TRBV7-8 and TRBJ2-7; 8 bases align to TRBD1. The V segment lost 5 bases and the J segment 9 bases; nucleotides outside the gene matches: 15. The CDR3 consists of 15 residues. Per the germline V gene, CDR1 is SGHVS and CDR2 is FQNEAQ.

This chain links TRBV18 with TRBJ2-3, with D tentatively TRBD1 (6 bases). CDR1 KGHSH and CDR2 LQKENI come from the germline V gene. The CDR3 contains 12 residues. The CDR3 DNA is TGTGCTTCAGGGGTGGGCACAGATACGCAGTATTTT. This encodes CASGVGTDTQYF.

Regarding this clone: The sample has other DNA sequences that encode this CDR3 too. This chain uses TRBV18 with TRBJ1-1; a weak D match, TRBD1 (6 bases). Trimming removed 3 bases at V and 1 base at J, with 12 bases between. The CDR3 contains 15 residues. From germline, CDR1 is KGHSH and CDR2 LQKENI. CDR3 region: CASSPHSTGNTEAFF. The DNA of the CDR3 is TGTGCCAGCTCACCTCACTCGACAGGGAACACTGAAGCTTTCTTT.

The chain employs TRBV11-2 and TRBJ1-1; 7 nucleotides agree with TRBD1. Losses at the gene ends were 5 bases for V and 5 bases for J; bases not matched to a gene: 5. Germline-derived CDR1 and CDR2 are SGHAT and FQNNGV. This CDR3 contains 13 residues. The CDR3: CASSPQGQTEAFF. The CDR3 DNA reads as TGTGCCAGCAGCCCACAGGGGCAAACTGAAGCTTTCTTT.

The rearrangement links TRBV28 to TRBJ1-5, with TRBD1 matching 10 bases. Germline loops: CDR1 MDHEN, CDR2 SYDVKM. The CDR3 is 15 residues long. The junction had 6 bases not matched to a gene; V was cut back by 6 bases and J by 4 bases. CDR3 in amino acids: CASSTPGQGNQPQHF. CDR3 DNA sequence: TGTGCCAGCAGCACCCCGGGACAGGGGAATCAGCCCCAGCATTTT.

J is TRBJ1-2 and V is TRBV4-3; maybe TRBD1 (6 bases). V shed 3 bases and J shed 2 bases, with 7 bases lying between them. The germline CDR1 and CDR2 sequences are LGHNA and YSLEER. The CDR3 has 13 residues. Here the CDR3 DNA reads TGCGCCAGCAGCCAGGACAGCAACTATGGCTACACCTTC. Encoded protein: CASSQDSNYGYTF.

The CDR3 nucleotides read TGTGCCAGCAGCGTAGGGGTGTGGACTAGCGGGAAAGATGAGCAGTTCTTC. Translated, it gives CASSVGVWTSGKDEQFF. J is TRBJ2-1 and V is TRBV9, with 12 nucleotides matching TRBD2. After removal of 0 bases from V and 8 bases from J, the junction contained 9 bases not matched to a gene. Germline assignment: CDR1 SGDLS and CDR2 YYNGEE. The CDR3 spans 17 residues.

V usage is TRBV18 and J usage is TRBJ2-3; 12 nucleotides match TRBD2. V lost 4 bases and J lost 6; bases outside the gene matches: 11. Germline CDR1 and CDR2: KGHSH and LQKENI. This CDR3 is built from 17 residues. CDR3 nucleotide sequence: TGTGCCAGCTCACTACTCCTAGCGGGAGGGCCGGCGGATACGCAGTATTTT. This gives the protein CASSLLLAGGPADTQYF.

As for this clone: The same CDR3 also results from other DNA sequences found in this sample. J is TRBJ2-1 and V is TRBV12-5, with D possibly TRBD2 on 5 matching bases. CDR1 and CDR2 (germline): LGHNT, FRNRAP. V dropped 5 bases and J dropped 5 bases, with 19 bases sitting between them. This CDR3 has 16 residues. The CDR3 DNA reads TGTGCTAGTGGTAACCCGGGATTAGCCGTCAACAATGAGCAGTTCTTC. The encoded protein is CASGNPGLAVNNEQFF.

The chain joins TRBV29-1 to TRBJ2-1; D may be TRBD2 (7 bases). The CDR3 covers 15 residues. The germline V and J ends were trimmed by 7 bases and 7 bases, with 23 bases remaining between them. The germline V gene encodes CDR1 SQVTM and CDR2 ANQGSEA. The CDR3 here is CSAGGGRGAKNEQFF. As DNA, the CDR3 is TGCAGCGCGGGTGGTGGGAGGGGGGCGAAGAATGAGCAGTTCTTC.